Below, 9 T cell receptor beta chains from the same sample are listed, as sequenced in a study of CD8 T cells in ankylosing spondylitis. TCRdb fed the 5' RACE reads into MiXCR, producing one record per CDR3 protein. The table lists hundreds of thousands of distinct CDR3 sequences, about 26% of them singletons. Sequenced material: blood, either unsorted or a sorted T cell fraction (not recorded which). These receptor sequences come from a male donor with ankylosing spondylitis or in good health (not recorded which).

There are many counts of this clonotype. The chain uses TRBV2 and TRBJ1-5; D not certain. The CDR3 length is 16 residues. The V end lost 6 bases, the J end lost 2 bases, and 17 bases lay between the germline ends. Germline V gene lookup returns CDR1 SNHLY and CDR2 FYNNEI. DNA for the CDR3: TGTGCCAGCAGCGAGGACGCCCTTTCGGGCAATCAGCCCCAGCATTTT. Translation: CASSEDALSGNQPQHF.

The chain is built from TRBV5-5 and TRBJ1-1; no definite D call. Germline CDR1 SGHKS, CDR2 YYEKEE (reference sequence). Trimming removed 0 bases from V and 4 bases from J, with 10 bases in between. The CDR3 has 14 residues. The CDR3 spells CASSLAQGRTEAFF. As DNA, the CDR3 is TGTGCCAGCAGCTTGGCGCAAGGGCGCACTGAAGCTTTCTTT.

There are many counts of this clonotype. The chain couples TRBV11-2 to TRBJ2-2, with D possibly being TRBD2 (6 bases). This CDR3 has 16 amino acids. V was pared by 5 bases and J by 0 bases, with 13 bases between. Germline V gene sequence: CDR1 SGHAT, CDR2 FQNNGV. The CDR3 loop is CASSQRRLANTGELFF. The CDR3 DNA reads as TGTGCCAGCAGCCAGCGACGACTAGCGAACACCGGGGAGCTGTTTTTT.

The gene calls are TRBV12-3 or TRBV12-4 and TRBJ2-1; no clear D. The CDR3 spans 10 residues. Trimming took 7 bases from V and 7 from J, leaving 5 bases between them. CDR3 protein: CASKQNEQFF. The DNA for the CDR3 is TGTGCCAGCAAACAAAATGAGCAGTTCTTC.

V is TRBV6-1 and J is TRBJ2-1; D is possibly TRBD1 (5 bases). Germline CDR1 reads MNHNS; CDR2 reads SASEGT. The CDR3 totals 14 residues. V lost 7 bases, J lost 8 bases, and 18 bases lay in between. The CDR3 sequence: CASNPGSLSHEQFF. The CDR3 coding sequence is TGTGCCAGCAATCCAGGGTCGTTGTCCCATGAGCAGTTCTTC.

The V and J genes are TRBV12-5 and TRBJ2-2, with D uncertain. The length of the CDR3 is 14 residues. Germline CDR1 LGHNT, CDR2 FRNRAP. V was clipped by 2 bases and J by 0 bases, with 4 bases between them. The CDR3 loop reads CASGLLTNTGELFF. The CDR3 DNA reads TGTGCTAGTGGTTTGTTGACGAACACCGGGGAGCTGTTTTTT.

This chain links TRBV20-1 with TRBJ1-1, with D possibly TRBD1 on 5 matching bases. CDR3 length: 15 amino acids. CDR1 is DFQATT and CDR2 is SNEGSKA in the germline V gene (reference sequence). The ends were cut back, 1 base at V and 0 bases at J, with 12 bases in the middle. As DNA, the CDR3 is TGCAGTGCTAGAGCCCGACAGTTCATGAACACTGAAGCTTTCTTT. This codes for CSARARQFMNTEAFF.

The rearrangement links TRBV29-1 to TRBJ2-5; 8 bases map to TRBD1. V trimming: 6 bases; J trimming: 4 bases; junction bases outside the gene matches: 4. CDR1 is SQVTM and CDR2 is ANQGSEA in the germline V gene. The length of the CDR3 is 12 residues. This chain's CDR3 is CSVNRGAETQYF. For the CDR3, the DNA is TGCAGCGTAAACAGGGGGGCAGAGACCCAGTACTTC.

This clonotype was picked up a small number of times. The V and J genes are TRBV20-1 and TRBJ2-1; 8 bases align to TRBD2. The length of the CDR3 is 14 residues. V shed 3 bases and J 8 bases; nucleotides not matched to a gene: 9. Germline assignment: CDR1 DFQATT and CDR2 SNEGSKA (reference sequence). The CDR3 DNA sequence: TGCAGTGCTAGTTGGGCGGGAGGTGCCGATGAGCAGTTCTTC. This sequence encodes CSASWAGGADEQFF.